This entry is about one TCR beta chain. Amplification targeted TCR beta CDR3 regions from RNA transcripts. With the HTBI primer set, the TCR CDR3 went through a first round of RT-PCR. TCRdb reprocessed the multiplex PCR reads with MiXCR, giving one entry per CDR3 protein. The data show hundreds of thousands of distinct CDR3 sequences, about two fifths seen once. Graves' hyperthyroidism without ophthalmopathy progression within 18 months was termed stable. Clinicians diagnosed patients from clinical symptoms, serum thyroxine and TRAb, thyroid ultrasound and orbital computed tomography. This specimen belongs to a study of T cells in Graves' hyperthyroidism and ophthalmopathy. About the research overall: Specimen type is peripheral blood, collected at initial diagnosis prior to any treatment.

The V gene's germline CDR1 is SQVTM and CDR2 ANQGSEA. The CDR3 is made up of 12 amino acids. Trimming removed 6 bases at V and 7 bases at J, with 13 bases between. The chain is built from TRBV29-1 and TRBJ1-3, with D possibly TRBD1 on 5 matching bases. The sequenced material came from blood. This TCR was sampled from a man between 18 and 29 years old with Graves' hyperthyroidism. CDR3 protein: CSVPRAGNTIYF. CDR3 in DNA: TGCAGCGTCCCGAGGGCAGGGAACACCATATATTTT.